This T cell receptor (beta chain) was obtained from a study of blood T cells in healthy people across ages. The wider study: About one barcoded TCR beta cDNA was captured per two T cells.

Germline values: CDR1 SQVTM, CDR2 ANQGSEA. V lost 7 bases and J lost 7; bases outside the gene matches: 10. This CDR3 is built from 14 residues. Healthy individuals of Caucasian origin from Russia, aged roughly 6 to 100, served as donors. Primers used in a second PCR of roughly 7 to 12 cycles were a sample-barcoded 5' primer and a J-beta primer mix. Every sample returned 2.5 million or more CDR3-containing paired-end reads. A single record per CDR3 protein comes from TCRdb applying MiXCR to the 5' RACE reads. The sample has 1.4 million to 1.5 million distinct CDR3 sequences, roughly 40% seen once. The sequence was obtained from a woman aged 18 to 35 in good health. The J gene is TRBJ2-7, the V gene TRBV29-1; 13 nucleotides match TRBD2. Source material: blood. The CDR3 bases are TGCAGCGCCACCGGGACTAGCGGGGCTGGGGAGCAGTACTTC. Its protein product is CSATGTSGAGEQYF.